This T cell receptor beta chain was recorded in a study of long-term antiretroviral therapy in people with HIV. V was trimmed by 1 base and J by 8 bases, leaving 14 bases between them. This CDR3 spans 14 amino acids. Germline loops: CDR1 SGHVS, CDR2 FQNEAQ. With survey level as its setting, the immunoSEQ assay was v3.0. Sequencing was performed with immunoSEQ multiplex PCR; in TCRdb, only in-frame clones are kept and a portion is missing. The sample holds some 16,000 clones, about 95% seen once. This clone occurred once. The TCR originated in a woman aged 45-60 years with HIV. The sequencing here drew on unsorted PBMCs, taken approximately 6.4 years after starting antiretroviral therapy. The chain joins TRBV7-8 to TRBJ1-1; D possibly corresponds to TRBD1 (6 bases). The CDR3 loop is CASSLGRGGREAFF. The CDR3 DNA sequence: TGTGCCAGCAGCTTAGGCAGGGGAGGTCGAGAAGCTTTCTTT. Full variable domain (outside the CDR3, taken from reference TRBV7-8 and TRBJ1-1): GAGVSQSPRYKVAKRGQDVALRCDPISGHVSLFWYQQALGQGPEFLTYFQNEAQLDKSGLPSDRFFAERPEGSVSTLKIQRTQQEDSAVYLCASSLGRGGREAFFGQGTRLTVV.